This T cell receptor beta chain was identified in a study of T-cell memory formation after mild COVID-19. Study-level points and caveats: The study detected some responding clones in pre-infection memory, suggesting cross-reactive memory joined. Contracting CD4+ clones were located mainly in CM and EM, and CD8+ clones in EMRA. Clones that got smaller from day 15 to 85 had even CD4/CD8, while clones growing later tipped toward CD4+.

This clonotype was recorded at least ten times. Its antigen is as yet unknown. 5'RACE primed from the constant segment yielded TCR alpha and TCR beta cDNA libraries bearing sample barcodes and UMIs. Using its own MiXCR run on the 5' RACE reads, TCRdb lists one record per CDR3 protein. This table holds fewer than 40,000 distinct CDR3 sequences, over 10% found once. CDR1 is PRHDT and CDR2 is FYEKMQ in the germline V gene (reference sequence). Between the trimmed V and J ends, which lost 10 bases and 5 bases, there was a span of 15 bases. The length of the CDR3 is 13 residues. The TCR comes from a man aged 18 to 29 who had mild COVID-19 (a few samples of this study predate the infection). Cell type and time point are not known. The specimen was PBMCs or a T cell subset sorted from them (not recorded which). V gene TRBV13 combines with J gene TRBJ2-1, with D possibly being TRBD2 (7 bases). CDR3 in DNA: TGTGCCAATACCGTGCGGGGGCACAATGAGCAGTTCTTC. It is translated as CANTVRGHNEQFF.